This entry features one T cell receptor beta chain sequence. Its antigen is as yet unknown. A single record per CDR3 protein comes from TCRdb applying MiXCR to the reads. The sample contains over 450,000 distinct CDR3 sequences, about 11% of which appear only once. V lost 6 bases and J lost 2; bases outside the gene matches: 6. CDR1 is MNHEY and CDR2 is SVGAGI in the germline V gene. This CDR3 contains 14 residues. This sample was taken from a study of T cell repertoires in cytomegalovirus infection. Study at large: Indications of both CMV infection and matching HLA type were provided by public TCR beta signatures. Overall study findings and caveats: CMV-specific TCR beta clonotypes restricted by HLA-C were the ones dominating the ex vivo response.

This TCR derives from a human donor in good health (CMV status not recorded). Some clones in this sample may be carry-over from other donors' samples. Sequencing was done on a sample of PBMCs. This chain links TRBV6-5 with TRBJ1-2, with 7 bases that match TRBD1. CDR3 nucleotide sequence: TGTGCCAGCAGACAGACAGGGTTGAACTATGGCTACACCTTC. It specifies CASRQTGLNYGYTF.